This TCR beta chain was recorded in a study of blood T cell repertoires in COVID-19. Libraries were prepared by immunoSEQ multiplex PCR; TCRdb keeps only in-frame clonotypes and omits some of them. The sample consists of hundreds of thousands of clones, roughly 89% of them appearing once. Germline CDR1 and CDR2: SGHAT and FQNNGV. The V and J ends lost 8 bases and 4 bases, in that order; junction bases with no gene match: 11. The CDR3 loop spans 15 amino acids. Sequenced: PBMCs or T cells enriched from blood (not recorded which). The V and J genes are TRBV11-2 and TRBJ2-1; 7 bases align to TRBD2. This TCR was recovered from a man in his sixties who had recovered from COVID-19. The CDR3 loop is CASRRRAGPYNEQFF. The DNA for the CDR3 is TGTGCCAGCCGAAGAAGAGCGGGACCTTACAATGAGCAGTTCTTC.